The 28 T cell receptor beta chains in this list originate from one sample, sequenced in a study of beta chain features in type 1 diabetes. Expressed TCRB transcripts were sequenced because the entire RNA isolate underwent reverse transcription. TCRdb keeps only in-frame clones here, not all; method: immunoSEQ multiplex PCR. The repertoire holds 900,000 or so clones, 17% seen once, with about 0.02% in the top ten. Sequencing used naive CD4+ T cells from blood. These TCRs come from a woman aged 18-29 years in good health.

This clone was observed a few times. Distinct nucleotide sequences in the sample also encode this CDR3. The rearrangement joins TRBV18 to TRBJ1-1; D remains unclear. The CDR3 covers 14 residues. CDR1 is KGHSH and CDR2 is LQKENI in the germline V gene. V lost 2 bases to trimming and J lost 0 bases, with 7 bases between them. DNA for the CDR3: TGTGCCAGCTCACCATCCGAAATGAACACTGAAGCTTTCTTT. This sequence encodes CASSPSEMNTEAFF.

J is TRBJ2-5 and V is TRBV7-9, with D perhaps TRBD1 (6 bases). The CDR3 extends over 14 amino acids. CDR1 SEHNR and CDR2 FQNEAQ come from the germline V gene (reference sequence). The ends were cut back, 2 bases at V and 0 bases at J, with 7 bases in the middle. This CDR3 reads CASSLRQDQETQYF. The CDR3 DNA reads TGTGCCAGCAGCTTAAGACAGGACCAAGAGACCCAGTACTTC. The full variable domain, with the rest looked up from reference TRBV7-9 and TRBJ2-5, is DTGVSQNPRHKITKRGQNVTFRCDPISEHNRLYWYRQTLGQGPEFLTYFQNEAQLEKSRLLSDRFSAERPKGSFSTLEIQRTEQGDSAMYLCASSLRQDQETQYFGPGTRLLVL.

This clone was seen only a few times. This chain uses TRBV14 with TRBJ2-5, with TRBD2 matching over 9 bases. The V segment lost 4 bases and the J segment 5 bases; nucleotides outside the gene matches: 8. Germline loops: CDR1 SGHDN, CDR2 FVKESK. The CDR3 runs 15 residues. DNA of the CDR3: TGTGCCAGCAGCCTATATAGCGGGAGCGGCGAGACCCAGTACTTC. Its protein is CASSLYSGSGETQYF.

The V and J genes are TRBV7-9 and TRBJ1-4; 7 nucleotides agree with TRBD1. From germline, CDR1 is SEHNR and CDR2 FQNEAQ (reference sequence). Trimming cost V 6 bases and J 5 bases; bases outside gene matches: 6. This CDR3 has 14 residues. CDR3 nucleotides: TGTGCCAGCAGTCAGACAGGGCTAAATGAAAAACTGTTTTTT. It specifies CASSQTGLNEKLFF.

This clone turned up a few times. Other DNA sequences of this sample code for an identical CDR3. This chain uses TRBV6-1 with TRBJ2-7; TRBD1 matches at 10 bases. CDR3 length: 13 amino acids. The germline CDR1 and CDR2 sequences are MNHNS and SASEGT. Trimming took 8 bases from V and 1 from J; bases not matched to a gene: 2. The CDR3 nucleotides are TGTGCCAGCCGGGACAGGGGATCCTACGAGCAGTACTTC. Translated: CASRDRGSYEQYF.

A word on this clone: The same CDR3 arises from other DNA sequences in this sample as well. The chain carries TRBV7-2 and TRBJ2-3, with a tentative D call TRBD2 (6 bases). The length of the CDR3 is 14 residues. V lost 2 bases to trimming and J lost 3 bases, with 9 bases between them. CDR1 is SGHTA, CDR2 FQGNSA, per germline. CDR3 protein: CASSLPGRTDTQYF. The CDR3 DNA reads as TGTGCCAGCAGCTTACCCGGGAGAACAGATACGCAGTATTTT.

This clone came up many times. The V and J genes are TRBV4-3 and TRBJ2-1, with D hard to call. The germline CDR1 and CDR2 sequences are LGHNA and YSLEER. The CDR3 has 15 residues. Deletions cut 0 bases from V and 6 bases from J, with 12 bases between. The CDR3 protein is CASSQDAASLNEQFF. The CDR3 DNA reads TGCGCCAGCAGCCAAGATGCAGCCAGTCTCAATGAGCAGTTCTTC.

The chain employs TRBV28 and TRBJ2-2; 10 bases match TRBD1. The CDR3 runs to 17 residues. Germline loops: CDR1 MDHEN, CDR2 SYDVKM. V was clipped by 5 bases and J by 3 bases; unmatched bases: 9. The CDR3 loop reads CASSPRQGAGDTGELFF. The CDR3 nucleotides read TGTGCCAGCAGTCCTCGACAGGGGGCTGGCGACACCGGGGAGCTGTTTTTT.

The chain recombines TRBV9 with TRBJ2-7; 7 positions match TRBD2. V was clipped by 4 bases and J by 5 bases; unmatched bases: 12. This CDR3 has 15 residues. Germline V gene data show CDR1 as SGDLS and CDR2 as YYNGEE. The CDR3 sequence: CASSRSGKLGDEQYF. The CDR3 DNA is TGTGCCAGCAGCAGAAGCGGGAAACTTGGGGACGAGCAGTACTTC.

In its sample, this clone was seen a few times. The chain couples TRBV28 to TRBJ2-3; no firm D call. Germline assignment: CDR1 MDHEN and CDR2 SYDVKM. Trimming cost V 5 bases and J 4 bases, with 10 bases left between them. CDR3 length: 13 amino acids. The CDR3 protein is CASSVTSADTQYF. The DNA for the CDR3 is TGTGCCAGCAGTGTGACCTCCGCAGATACGCAGTATTTT.

The chain combines TRBV5-1 with TRBJ2-2; no clear D. V was pared by 2 bases and J by 0 bases, with 8 bases between. Germline V CDR1 and CDR2: SGHRS, YFSETQ. This CDR3 contains 15 residues. The CDR3 nucleotides read TGCGCCAGCAGCTTTGGTTCTCCGAACACCGGGGAGCTGTTTTTT. It yields the protein CASSFGSPNTGELFF.

This clone showed up just once. The chain carries TRBV19 and TRBJ2-1; D remains ambiguous. This CDR3 has 16 amino acids. CDR1 is LNHDA and CDR2 is SQIVND in the germline V gene (reference sequence). V gave up 0 bases and J gave up 0 bases, with 9 bases separating them. This chain's CDR3 is CASSIDQRSSYNEQFF. The CDR3 DNA reads TGTGCCAGTAGTATAGATCAGCGCAGCTCCTACAATGAGCAGTTCTTC. The variable domain in full, with the rest retrieved from reference TRBV19 and TRBJ2-1, is DGGITQSPKYLFRKEGQNVTLSCEQNLNHDAMYWYRQDPGQGLRLIYYSQIVNDFQKGDIAEGYSVSREKKESFPLTVTSAQKNPTAFYLCASSIDQRSSYNEQFFGPGTRLTVL.

The chain combines TRBV6-4 with TRBJ2-7; D remains unclear. This CDR3 contains 9 residues. Germline CDR1 is MRHNA and CDR2 is SNTAGT. The germline V and J ends were trimmed by 8 bases and 6 bases, with 5 bases remaining between them. Here the CDR3 reads CASPVEQYF. CDR3 bases: TGTGCCAGCCCAGTCGAGCAGTACTTC.

The rearrangement uses TRBV7-9 and TRBJ2-5; 8 bases fit TRBD2. The J segment lost 1 base and the V segment lost 5 bases, leaving 9 bases of the junction unmatched. Looked up from germline, CDR1 is SEHNR and CDR2 is FQNEAQ (reference sequence). CDR3 length equals 16 residues. Here the CDR3 reads CASSRWASGLQETQYF. For the CDR3, the DNA is TGTGCCAGCAGCCGATGGGCTAGCGGGCTCCAAGAGACCCAGTACTTC. The variable domain in full, completed from reference TRBV7-9 and TRBJ2-5, reads DTGVSQNPRHKITKRGQNVTFRCDPISEHNRLYWYRQTLGQGPEFLTYFQNEAQLEKSRLLSDRFSAERPKGSFSTLEIQRTEQGDSAMYLCASSRWASGLQETQYFGPGTRLLVL.

For this clone: Germline and junction disagree at one end, which may indicate a read error. CDR3 DNA sequence: TGTGCCAGCAGTTCTCAGGGCGAGCGGGAGGCGGGCACCTTC. Its protein product is CASSSQGEREAGTF. The J gene is TRBJ1-2, the V gene TRBV10-3; a possible D gene is TRBD1 (5 bases). CDR3 length: 14 residues. Germline CDR1 reads ENHRY; CDR2 reads SYGVKD.

This clone was counted only a few times. The genes are TRBV7-2 and TRBJ2-1, with 8 positions matching TRBD2. Germline V gene sequence: CDR1 SGHTA, CDR2 FQGNSA. This CDR3 is built from 16 residues. The J segment lost 7 bases and the V segment lost 0 bases, leaving 8 bases of the junction unmatched. The CDR3 region has the DNA TGTGCCAGCAGCTTAGCTTCCAGCGGGAGTTGGAATGAGCAGTTCTTC. This gives the protein CASSLASSGSWNEQFF.

There are a few counts of this clone. The chain employs TRBV5-1 and TRBJ1-2; TRBD1 aligns across 7 bases. CDR3 length: 14 amino acids. Germline V CDR1 and CDR2: SGHRS, YFSETQ. The J segment lost 0 bases and the V segment lost 4 bases, leaving 3 bases of the junction unmatched. CDR3 DNA: TGCGCCAGCAGCCCAGGGACAGCTAACTATGGCTACACCTTC. This sequence encodes CASSPGTANYGYTF.

The gene calls are TRBV12-2 and TRBJ1-5. TRBV12-2 is a pseudogene. The CDR3 totals 15 residues. In DNA form, the CDR3 reads TGTGCAAGTCGCTTAGCGTCGAATAGCAATCAGCCCCAGCATTTT. This codes for CASRLASNSNQPQHF.

The chain carries TRBV6-1 and TRBJ1-5; D not certain. Per germline, CDR1 MNHNS and CDR2 SASEGT. There are 15 residues in the CDR3. V was trimmed by 1 base and J by 2 bases, leaving 9 bases between them. The CDR3 DNA sequence: TGTGCCAGCAGTGAAGGGGTGTTGGGCAATCAGCCCCAGCATTTT. Translation: CASSEGVLGNQPQHF.

V gene TRBV5-4 combines with J gene TRBJ2-7; 8 nucleotides align to TRBD1. Per the germline V gene, CDR1 is SGHNT and CDR2 is YYREEE (reference sequence). J gave up 3 bases and V 7 bases, and 6 bases lay outside the gene matches. The CDR3 sequence is 13 residues long. The CDR3 nucleotides are TGTGCCAGCGGACGGGACAGGAGCTACGAGCAGTACTTC. Translating gives CASGRDRSYEQYF.

The gene calls are TRBV18 and TRBJ2-3, with no clear D. The germline gives CDR1 KGHSH, CDR2 LQKENI. The V end was cut by 2 bases, the J end by 6 bases, with 12 bases between. This CDR3 is 14 amino acids long. The CDR3 sequence is CASSPFSDRDTQYF. CDR3 sequence (DNA): TGTGCCAGCTCACCATTTTCCGATAGGGATACGCAGTATTTT. The entire variable domain, with the rest obtained from reference TRBV18 and TRBJ2-3, is as follows: NAGVMQNPRHLVRRRGQEARLRCSPMKGHSHVYWYRQLPEEGLKFMVYLQKENIIDESGMPKERFSAEFPKEGPSILRIQQVVRGDSAAYFCASSPFSDRDTQYFGPGTRLTVL.

This clone has only a few counts. The gene calls are TRBV5-1 and TRBJ2-2, with TRBD2 as a possible D gene (6 bases). The length of the CDR3 is 15 residues. Trimming took 3 bases from V and 0 from J, leaving 9 bases between them. CDR1 is SGHRS, CDR2 YFSETQ, per germline. CDR3 coding DNA: TGCGCCAGCAGCTATGGGACTGCGAACACCGGGGAGCTGTTTTTT. This sequence encodes CASSYGTANTGELFF. Looking up the rest from reference TRBV5-1 and TRBJ2-2 gives the full variable domain: KAGVTQTPRYLIKTRGQQVTLSCSPISGHRSVSWYQQTPGQGLQFLFEYFSETQRNKGNFPGRFSGRQFSNSRSEMNVSTLELGDSALYLCASSYGTANTGELFFGEGSRLTVL.

This clone was observed a handful of times. The rearrangement links TRBV7-9 to TRBJ2-1; D is undetermined. This CDR3 is built from 11 residues. Germline V lookup: CDR1 SEHNR, CDR2 FQNEAQ (reference sequence). The V and J ends lost 5 bases and 6 bases respectively, with 5 bases between them. CDR3 in DNA: TGTGCCAGCAGCGCCGCCAATGAGCAGTTCTTC. It codes for CASSAANEQFF.

About this clone: This may arise from a read error, as a much more abundant clone is one base away. This chain uses TRBV7-8 with TRBJ1-5; TRBD1 agrees at 11 bases. The germline V gene has CDR1 SGHVS and CDR2 FQNEAQ. The CDR3 is 15 residues long. With V trimmed by 1 base and J by 5 bases, 1 base remained unmatched. CDR3 DNA sequence: TGTGCCAGCAGCTTAGGGACAGGGGGCTATCAGCCCCAGCATTTT. Its translation is CASSLGTGGYQPQHF.

CDR3 sequence (DNA): TGTGCCAGCAGCCGCTCGCGCCGGCTAGCGGGAAAGAACACAGATACGCAGTATTTT. This sequence encodes CASSRSRRLAGKNTDTQYF. V and J are TRBV27 and TRBJ2-3, with TRBD2 matching 9 bases. The CDR3 spans 19 residues. After removal of 6 bases from V and 2 bases from J, the junction contained 18 bases not matched to a gene. Germline V lookup: CDR1 MNHEY, CDR2 SMNVEV (reference sequence).

In this sample, this clone turned up a few times. The J gene is TRBJ1-1, the V gene TRBV4-1; 11 bases map to TRBD1. Germline V CDR1 and CDR2: MGHRA, YSYEKL. This CDR3 has 16 amino acids. Unmatched junction bases numbered 4, after V lost 4 bases and J lost 0 bases. CDR3 in amino acids: CASSPGQGAMNTEAFF. CDR3 bases: TGCGCCAGCAGCCCCGGACAGGGGGCAATGAACACTGAAGCTTTCTTT.

The sample holds a few counts of this clone. The chain combines TRBV27 with TRBJ1-2; possibly TRBD1 for D (5 bases). Trimming cost V 5 bases and J 4 bases, with 14 bases left between them. The CDR3 runs to 14 residues. Germline V gene data show CDR1 as MNHEY and CDR2 as SMNVEV (reference sequence). The CDR3 coding sequence is TGTGCCAGCAGTCCATCCGGGACGACCTATGGCTACACCTTC. Amino acid sequence: CASSPSGTTYGYTF.

This clone has a handful of counts. CDR3 in DNA: TGCGCCAGCAGCTTGCTAGCGGGAGTCCGAGACAATGAGCAGTTCTTC. Translated, it gives CASSLLAGVRDNEQFF. The rearrangement joins TRBV5-1 to TRBJ2-1; the match to TRBD2 covers 10 bases. The CDR3 has 16 amino acids. Germline CDR1 SGHRS, CDR2 YFSETQ. Unmatched junction bases numbered 6, after V lost 1 base and J lost 5 bases.